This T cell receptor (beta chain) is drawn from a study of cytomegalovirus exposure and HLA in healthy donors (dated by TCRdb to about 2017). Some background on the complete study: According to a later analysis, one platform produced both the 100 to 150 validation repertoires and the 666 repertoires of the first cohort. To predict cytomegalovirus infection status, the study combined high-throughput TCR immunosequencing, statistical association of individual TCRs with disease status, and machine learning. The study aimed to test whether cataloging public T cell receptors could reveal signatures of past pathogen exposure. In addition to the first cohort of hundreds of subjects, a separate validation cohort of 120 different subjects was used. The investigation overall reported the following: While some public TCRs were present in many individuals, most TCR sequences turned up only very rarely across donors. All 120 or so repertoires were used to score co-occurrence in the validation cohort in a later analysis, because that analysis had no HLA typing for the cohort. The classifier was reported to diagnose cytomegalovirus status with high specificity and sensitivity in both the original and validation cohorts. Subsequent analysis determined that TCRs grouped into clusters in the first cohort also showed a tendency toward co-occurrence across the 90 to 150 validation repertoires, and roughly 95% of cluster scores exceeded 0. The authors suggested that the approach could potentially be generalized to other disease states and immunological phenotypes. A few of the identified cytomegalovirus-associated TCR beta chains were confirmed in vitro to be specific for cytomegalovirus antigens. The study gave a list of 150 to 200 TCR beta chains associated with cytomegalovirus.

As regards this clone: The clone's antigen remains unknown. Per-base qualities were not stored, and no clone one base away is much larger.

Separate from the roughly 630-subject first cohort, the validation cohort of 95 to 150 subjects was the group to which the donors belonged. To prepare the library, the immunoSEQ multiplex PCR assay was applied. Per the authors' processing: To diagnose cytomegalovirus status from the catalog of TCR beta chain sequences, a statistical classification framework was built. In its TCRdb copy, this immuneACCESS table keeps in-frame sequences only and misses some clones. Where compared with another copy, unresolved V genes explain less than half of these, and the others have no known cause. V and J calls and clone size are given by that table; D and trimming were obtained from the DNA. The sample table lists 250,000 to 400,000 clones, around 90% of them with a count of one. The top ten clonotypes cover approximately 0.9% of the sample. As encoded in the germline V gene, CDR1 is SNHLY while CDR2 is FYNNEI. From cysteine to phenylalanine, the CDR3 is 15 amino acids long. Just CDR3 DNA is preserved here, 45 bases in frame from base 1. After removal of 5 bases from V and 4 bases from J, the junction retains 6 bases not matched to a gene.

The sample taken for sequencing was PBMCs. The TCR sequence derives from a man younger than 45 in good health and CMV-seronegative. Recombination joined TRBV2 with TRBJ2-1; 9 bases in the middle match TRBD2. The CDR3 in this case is CASSSSSGEYNEQFF. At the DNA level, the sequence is TGTGCCAGCAGTTCGTCTAGCGGGGAGTACAATGAGCAGTTCTTC.